The 24 T cell receptor beta chains below were found in one sample sequenced in a study of breast tumors, draining lymph nodes, adjacent tissues. In TCRdb, the multiplex PCR reads were re-called with MiXCR into one record per CDR3 protein. This sample has around 22,000 distinct CDR3 sequences, with 50% to 75% found just once. The material sequenced was tumor-adjacent breast tissue. These receptors all stem from a female donor with breast cancer. Some clones in this sample may be carry-over from other donors' samples.

This clonotype showed up many times. V is TRBV18 and J is TRBJ2-7; D gene unclear. V dropped 3 bases and J dropped 0 bases, with 12 bases sitting between them. The CDR3 consists of 15 residues. CDR1 and CDR2 from the germline V gene are KGHSH and LQKENI. CDR3 nucleotides: TGTGCCAGCTCACCGGACCGGGCGAGCTCCTACGAGCAGTACTTC. Its translation: CASSPDRASSYEQYF.

By its share, this clonotype is medium-sized (0.01 to 0.1%). The V and J genes are TRBV5-5 and TRBJ2-7; 15 bases match TRBD2. V shed 4 bases and J 4 bases; nucleotides not matched to a gene: 15. The CDR3 consists of 19 residues. Germline V gene sequence: CDR1 SGHKS, CDR2 YYEKEE (reference sequence). The CDR3 sequence is CASSPSAPGLAGGGYEQYF. The CDR3 DNA is TGTGCCAGCAGCCCATCAGCTCCGGGACTAGCGGGAGGTGGGTACGAGCAGTACTTC.

This clonotype was picked up one time. The genes are TRBV5-1 and TRBJ2-7; 8 bases match TRBD1. CDR1 and CDR2 (germline): SGHRS, YFSETQ. After removal of 5 bases from V and 5 bases from J, the junction contained 9 bases not matched to a gene. The CDR3 runs to 14 residues. The CDR3 nucleotides read TGCGCCAGCAGACCCGAGACAGGGGAGGACGAGCAGTACTTC. It encodes CASRPETGEDEQYF.

At least ten counts were recorded for this clonotype. The V gene is TRBV25-1, the J gene TRBJ2-1; TRBD2 aligns across 9 bases. The CDR3 totals 15 residues. Germline V gene sequence: CDR1 MGHDK, CDR2 SYGVNS. The V gene end was trimmed by 3 bases and the J gene end by 5 bases; junction bases not matched to a gene: 5. Here the CDR3 reads CASSDMASGNNEQFF. CDR3 DNA sequence: TGTGCCAGCAGTGATATGGCTAGCGGGAACAATGAGCAGTTCTTC.

The chain is built from TRBV25-1 and TRBJ2-7, with D maybe TRBD2 (6 bases). The CDR3 is 14 residues long. CDR1 MGHDK and CDR2 SYGVNS come from the germline V gene. Trimming cost V 2 bases and J 4 bases, with 12 bases left between them. CDR3 in DNA: TGTGCCAGCAGTGAAAGCGGGCGAGGTTACGAGCAGTACTTC. Translated, it gives CASSESGRGYEQYF.

This clonotype was seen many times. The rearrangement links TRBV5-1 to TRBJ1-1; 7 bases align to TRBD1. V dropped 4 bases and J dropped 2; count of bases not matched to a gene: 8. The CDR3 has 15 residues. Germline V lookup: CDR1 SGHRS, CDR2 YFSETQ. The CDR3 DNA sequence: TGCGCCAGCAGCCCTCGGGGACAGTTCAACACTGAAGCTTTCTTT. Its translation: CASSPRGQFNTEAFF.

This clonotype was detected only once. The chain joins TRBV24-1 to TRBJ2-5; D might be TRBD1 or TRBD2, each matching 6 bases. With 5 bases removed from V and 6 bases from J, the gap between germline ends came to 9 bases. Germline CDR1 reads KGHDR; CDR2 reads SFDVKD. CDR3 length: 12 residues. The chain's CDR3 is CATSARGQTQYF. CDR3 sequence (DNA): TGTGCCACCAGTGCTCGGGGGCAGACCCAGTACTTC.

This chain joins TRBV19 and TRBJ1-2; D is undetermined. The CDR3 spans 13 residues. Germline lookup yields CDR1 LNHDA and CDR2 SQIVND (reference sequence). Trimming removed 3 bases at V and 8 bases at J, with 13 bases between. The DNA of the CDR3 is TGTGCCAGTAGTATTGTTCGGGCAGACGGCTACACCTTC. Encoded protein: CASSIVRADGYTF.

This clonotype was observed once. A much larger clone sits a single nucleotide away, making a read error possible. V and J are TRBV6-5 and TRBJ1-1; D ambiguous. This CDR3 is built from 12 residues. Germline assignment: CDR1 MNHEY and CDR2 SVGAGI. Trimming cost V 5 bases and J 4 bases, with 8 bases left between them. The CDR3 DNA reads TGTGCCAGCAGTCACGCCGGCACTGAAGCTTTCTTT. This gives the protein CASSHAGTEAFF.

The V call is TRBV18, the J call TRBJ1-2; 9 bases match TRBD1. J was trimmed by 5 bases and V by 3 bases; bases with no gene match: 4. The CDR3 spans 14 residues. Germline V gene data show CDR1 as KGHSH and CDR2 as LQKENI. The DNA of the CDR3 is TGTGCCAGCTCACCGGGACAGGGCTTTTATGGCTACACCTTC. Its translation is CASSPGQGFYGYTF.

The chain uses TRBV24-1 and TRBJ2-1; D call uncertain. This CDR3 spans 14 amino acids. Germline V CDR1 and CDR2: KGHDR, SFDVKD. V shed 4 bases and J shed 7 bases, with 13 bases lying between them. DNA for the CDR3: TGTGCCACCAGTGACCCCCGGTTACGGAATGAGCAGTTCTTC. Translated, it gives CATSDPRLRNEQFF.

The rearrangement links TRBV20-1 to TRBJ2-3; D uncertain. The germline CDR1 and CDR2 sequences are DFQATT and SNEGSKA (reference sequence). CDR3 size: 16 residues. CDR3 region: CSLYDLRTKPTDTQYF. The CDR3 DNA reads TGCAGCCTCTACGATTTGCGCACAAAACCCACAGATACGCAGTATTTT.

This clonotype is categorized as medium-sized (0.01 to 0.1%). The chain combines TRBV5-1 with TRBJ2-1; no reliable D call. The CDR3 consists of 14 residues. The V end was cut by 2 bases, the J end by 1 base, with 7 bases between. Looked up from germline, CDR1 is SGHRS and CDR2 is YFSETQ. CDR3 loop: CASSFSGSYNEQFF. The CDR3 DNA reads TGCGCCAGCAGCTTCTCGGGTTCCTACAATGAGCAGTTCTTC.

This clonotype is a singleton in its sample. This chain joins TRBV19 and TRBJ1-6; D gene uncertain. V lost 5 bases, J lost 9 bases, and 11 bases lay in between. CDR1 LNHDA and CDR2 SQIVND come from the germline V gene (reference sequence). The CDR3 covers 13 residues. The CDR3 loop reads CASSAKHSSPLHF. The CDR3 DNA reads TGTGCCAGTAGTGCCAAACACTCTTCACCCCTCCACTTT.

The genes are TRBV9 and TRBJ2-1; TRBD2 matches 10 bases. The V and J ends lost 4 bases and 2 bases, in that order; junction bases with no gene match: 0. CDR3 length: 14 residues. Germline values: CDR1 SGDLS, CDR2 YYNGEE. In nucleotides, the CDR3 is TGTGCCAGCAGCACTAGCGGGGCCTACAATGAGCAGTTCTTC. Translation: CASSTSGAYNEQFF.

The CDR3 region is CASSEGQGAREQYF. DNA for the CDR3: TGTGCCAGCAGTGAAGGACAGGGGGCGCGCGAGCAGTACTTC. This rearrangement joins TRBV6-1 to TRBJ2-7, with TRBD1 matching 10 bases. The V gene's germline CDR1 is MNHNS and CDR2 SASEGT. CDR3 length: 14 residues. The V segment lost 1 base and the J segment 6 bases; nucleotides outside the gene matches: 3.

This chain links TRBV14 with TRBJ2-2; 7 bases are shared with TRBD1. The germline V gene has CDR1 SGHDN and CDR2 FVKESK. The CDR3 length is 14 residues. With V trimmed by 5 bases and J by 5 bases, 5 bases remained unmatched. The CDR3 sequence: CASSYRQGTGELFF. The CDR3 nucleotides read TGTGCCAGCAGCTACCGACAGGGAACCGGGGAGCTGTTTTTT.

The rearrangement uses TRBV19 and TRBJ2-7; no firm D call. The CDR3 totals 14 residues. V was clipped by 3 bases and J by 6 bases, with 15 bases between them. CDR1 and CDR2 from the germline V gene are LNHDA and SQIVND (reference sequence). CDR3 DNA sequence: TGTGCCAGTAGTATCGGCGGACCCCACGGCGAGCAGTACTTC. Translating it yields CASSIGGPHGEQYF.

This clonotype was seen repeatedly, ten times or more. This chain links TRBV6-2 or TRBV6-3 with TRBJ2-3; weak D call: TRBD1 (6 bases). The CDR3 contains 15 residues. Germline V lookup: CDR1 MNHEY, CDR2 SVGEGT. Trimming stripped 7 bases from V and 0 bases from J, with 14 bases between. The CDR3 here is CASKERQASTDTQYF. The CDR3 coding sequence is TGTGCCAGCAAGGAACGACAGGCGAGCACAGATACGCAGTATTTT.

The CDR3 reads CAIRRETNSPLHF. In nucleotides, the CDR3 is TGTGCCATCAGAAGGGAAACGAATTCACCCCTCCACTTT. J is TRBJ1-6 and V is TRBV10-3; no definite D call. Germline V lookup: CDR1 ENHRY, CDR2 SYGVKD. This CDR3 spans 13 amino acids. Trimming left V 6 bases short and J 7 bases short, with 10 bases between.

The chain recombines TRBV6-6 with TRBJ2-1; D is possibly TRBD1 (5 bases). Germline loops: CDR1 MNHNY, CDR2 SVGAGI (reference sequence). The CDR3 consists of 12 residues. V shed 7 bases and J shed 8 bases, with 12 bases lying between them. This chain's CDR3 is CASIFDSDEQFF. The CDR3 coding sequence is TGTGCCAGCATCTTTGACAGTGATGAGCAGTTCTTC.

A note on this clonotype: Germline is not matched at one junction end, which may reflect a read error. The rearrangement links TRBV4-1 to TRBJ1-5; D gene unclear. The V gene's germline CDR1 is MGHRA and CDR2 YSYEKL. This CDR3 has 13 residues. The CDR3 here is CASGQNRAQPQHF. DNA for the CDR3: TGCGCCAGCGGCCAAAATCGGGCTCAGCCCCAGCATTTT.

This clonotype has just a few counts. This rearrangement joins TRBV5-6 to TRBJ1-1; D possibly corresponds to TRBD1 (5 bases). The CDR3 is 14 amino acids. The germline gives CDR1 SGHDT, CDR2 YYEEEE. Trimming left V 4 bases short and J 7 bases short, with 17 bases between. This chain's CDR3 is CASSEGTTTREAFF. In DNA form, the CDR3 reads TGTGCCAGCAGCGAGGGGACTACTACGCGTGAAGCTTTCTTT.

This clonotype was recorded many times. J is TRBJ2-5 and V is TRBV3-1, with TRBD1 identical over 10 bases. Trimming cost V 1 base and J 5 bases; bases outside gene matches: 7. The CDR3 loop spans 16 amino acids. Germline values: CDR1 LGHDT, CDR2 YNNKEL (reference sequence). The CDR3 coding sequence is TGTGCCAGCAGCCAAGCATCGGGACAGGGGCGTGAGACCCAGTACTTC. Amino acid sequence: CASSQASGQGRETQYF.